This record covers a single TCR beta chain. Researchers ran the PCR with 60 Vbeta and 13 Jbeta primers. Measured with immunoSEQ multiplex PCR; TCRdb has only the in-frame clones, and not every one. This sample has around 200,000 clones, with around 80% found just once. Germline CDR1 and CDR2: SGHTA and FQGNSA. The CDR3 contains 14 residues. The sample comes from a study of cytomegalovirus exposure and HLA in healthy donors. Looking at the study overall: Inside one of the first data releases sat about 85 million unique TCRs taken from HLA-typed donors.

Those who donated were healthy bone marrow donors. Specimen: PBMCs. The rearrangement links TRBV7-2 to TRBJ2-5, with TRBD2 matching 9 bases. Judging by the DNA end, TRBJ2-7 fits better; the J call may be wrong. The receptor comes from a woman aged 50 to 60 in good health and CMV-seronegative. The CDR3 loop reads CASSLGLAAYEQYF. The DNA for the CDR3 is TGTGCCAGCAGCTTAGGACTAGCGGCCTACGAGCAGTACTTC.